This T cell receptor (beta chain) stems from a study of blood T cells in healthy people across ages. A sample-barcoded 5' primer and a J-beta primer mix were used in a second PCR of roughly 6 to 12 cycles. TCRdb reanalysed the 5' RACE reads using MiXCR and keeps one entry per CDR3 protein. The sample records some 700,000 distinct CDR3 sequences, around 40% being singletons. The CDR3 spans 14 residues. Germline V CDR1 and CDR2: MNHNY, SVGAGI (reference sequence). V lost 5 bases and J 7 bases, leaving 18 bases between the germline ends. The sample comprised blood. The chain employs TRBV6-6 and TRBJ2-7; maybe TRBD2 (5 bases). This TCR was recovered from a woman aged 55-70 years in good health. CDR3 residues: CASSGSEAFEEQYF. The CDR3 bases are TGTGCCAGCAGTGGGAGCGAGGCCTTCGAGGAGCAGTACTTC.